Listed here are 21 T cell receptor beta chains from one sample, sequenced in a study of beta chain features in type 1 diabetes. Regarding the study as a whole: For Type 1 diabetes patients, all four CD4+ subsets carried TCRB CDR3s that were moderately but significantly shorter.

The isolated RNA, all of it, was reverse transcribed, so expressed TCRB transcripts were what got sequenced. Some clones are missing from TCRdb's copy, which holds only in-frame ones; the method was immunoSEQ multiplex PCR. Among 50,000 to 70,000 clones listed, roughly 50% were seen once. These receptors have no known antigen. The sample comprised Tregs from blood. These receptors originate from a woman in her 40s with type 1 diabetes.

This clone has just a few counts. The chain recombines TRBV5-5 with TRBJ1-1; 8 nucleotides agree with TRBD1. This CDR3 contains 15 residues. Germline CDR1 and CDR2: SGHKS and YYEKEE (reference sequence). Trimming took 3 bases from V and 2 from J; bases not matched to a gene: 6. The CDR3: CASSSQGAGNTEAFF. The CDR3 DNA is TGTGCCAGCAGCTCTCAGGGGGCGGGAAACACTGAAGCTTTCTTT.

The CDR3 reads CASSPGLANHNEQFF. As DNA, the CDR3 is TGTGCCAGCAGTCCGGGACTAGCGAACCACAATGAGCAGTTCTTC. The chain carries TRBV5-4 and TRBJ2-1; TRBD2 matches at 10 bases. With V trimmed by 5 bases and J by 5 bases, 7 bases remained unmatched. Germline V gene sequence: CDR1 SGHNT, CDR2 YYREEE (reference sequence). The CDR3 length is 15 residues.

The J gene is TRBJ2-7, the V gene TRBV27, with 7 positions matching TRBD1. V gave up 10 bases and J gave up 0 bases; unmatched junction bases: 6. The CDR3 runs to 13 residues. Per germline, CDR1 MNHEY and CDR2 SMNVEV (reference sequence). The chain's CDR3 is CAIRTGTSYEQYF. CDR3 DNA sequence: TGTGCCATCCGGACAGGAACCTCCTACGAGCAGTACTTC.

CDR3 nucleotides: TGTGCCAGCAGCGTCTTAGGGGGAGCGGGACCCTACGAGCAGTACTTC. Translating it yields CASSVLGGAGPYEQYF. The J gene is TRBJ2-7, the V gene TRBV5-6; a possible D gene is TRBD2 (7 bases). Germline lookup yields CDR1 SGHDT and CDR2 YYEEEE. The CDR3 has 16 amino acids. The ends were cut back, 4 bases at V and 2 bases at J, with 19 bases in the middle.

The chain couples TRBV9 to TRBJ1-1, with a possible D match to TRBD1 (6 bases). The CDR3 length is 14 residues. CDR1 SGDLS and CDR2 YYNGEE come from the germline V gene. V was trimmed by 6 bases and J by 5 bases, leaving 17 bases between them. The CDR3 loop is CASTPGVGSTEAFF. The CDR3 nucleotides read TGTGCCAGCACCCCAGGGGTGGGTTCGACTGAAGCTTTCTTT.

The table lists this clone with a few counts. The CDR3 DNA follows: TGTGCCAGTAGTATAGCGCCTAGCGGCCATGGGGGGCAGTTCTTC. Amino acids: CASSIAPSGHGGQFF. The chain recombines TRBV19 with TRBJ2-1, with 7 bases aligning to TRBD2. There are 15 residues in the CDR3. The V gene end was trimmed by 1 base and the J gene end by 12 bases; junction bases not matched to a gene: 12. The germline CDR1 and CDR2 sequences are LNHDA and SQIVND (reference sequence). Filled out from reference TRBV19 and TRBJ2-1, the complete variable domain reads DGGITQSPKYLFRKEGQNVTLSCEQNLNHDAMYWYRQDPGQGLRLIYYSQIVNDFQKGDIAEGYSVSREKKESFPLTVTSAQKNPTAFYLCASSIAPSGHGGQFFGPGTRLTVL.

The chain carries TRBV5-1 and TRBJ2-5; D possibly corresponds to TRBD1 (7 bases). Trimming took 2 bases from V and 5 from J, leaving 13 bases between them. This CDR3 has 14 residues. The germline V gene encodes CDR1 SGHRS and CDR2 YFSETQ. The CDR3 coding sequence is TGCGCCAGCAGCTTTTCAGGGGGAGGCGAGACCCAGTACTTC. It yields the protein CASSFSGGGETQYF.

Regarding this clone: This CDR3 is also generated by other DNA sequences in the sample. V is TRBV28 and J is TRBJ2-7; D unclear. Between the trimmed V and J ends, which lost 3 bases and 4 bases, there was a span of 4 bases. CDR1 and CDR2 from the germline V gene are MDHEN and SYDVKM. The CDR3 loop spans 11 amino acids. The CDR3 sequence: CASSFRYEQYF. In nucleotides, the CDR3 is TGTGCCAGCAGTTTCAGGTACGAGCAGTACTTC.

This chain uses TRBV9 with TRBJ1-4, with TRBD1 matching over 8 bases. Germline V lookup: CDR1 SGDLS, CDR2 YYNGEE. Unmatched junction bases numbered 7, after V lost 3 bases and J lost 3 bases. The CDR3 sequence is 16 residues long. The CDR3 region has the DNA TGTGCCAGCAGCGAGGACAGGGATCGAGCTAATGAAAAACTGTTTTTT. This codes for CASSEDRDRANEKLFF.

This sequence joins TRBV2 and TRBJ2-5; 9 positions agree with TRBD1. Germline CDR1 and CDR2: SNHLY and FYNNEI. J gave up 5 bases and V 7 bases, and 5 bases lay outside the gene matches. The CDR3 is 13 amino acids. For the CDR3, the DNA is TGTGCCAGCAAGACAGGGGGAGGCGAGACCCAGTACTTC. Its translation is CASKTGGGETQYF. Full variable domain (outside the CDR3, taken from reference TRBV2 and TRBJ2-5): EPEVTQTPSHQVTQMGQEVILRCVPISNHLYFYWYRQILGQKVEFLVSFYNNEISEKSEIFDDQFSVERPDGSNFTLKIRSTKLEDSAMYFCASKTGGGETQYFGPGTRLLVL.

The chain joins TRBV27 to TRBJ1-2; 7 bases are a match to TRBD1. With 5 bases clipped from V and 6 bases from J, the junction kept 3 bases outside the gene matches. This CDR3 comprises 12 residues. Germline-derived CDR1 and CDR2 are MNHEY and SMNVEV (reference sequence). The CDR3 DNA reads as TGTGCCAGCAGTGACAGGGTCAATGGCTACACCTTC. This encodes CASSDRVNGYTF.

This clone has only a few counts. The chain links TRBV7-1 to TRBJ2-1; maybe TRBD2 (7 bases). TRBV7-1 falls under the ORF class, with uncertain function. The CDR3 runs to 15 residues. Trimming left V 4 bases short and J 6 bases short, with 16 bases between. Here the CDR3 reads CASSLERGGGNEQFF. The CDR3 nucleotides read TGTGCCAGCAGCTTAGAGAGGGGGGGAGGCAATGAGCAGTTCTTC.

This clone appeared a few times. The chain recombines TRBV7-9 with TRBJ1-2; D is possibly TRBD1 (5 bases). Trimming stripped 3 bases from V and 5 bases from J, with 22 bases between. Germline CDR1 and CDR2: SEHNR and FQNEAQ (reference sequence). CDR3 length equals 17 residues. This CDR3 is CASSFSLPGLIRYGYTF. CDR3 nucleotide sequence: TGTGCCAGCAGCTTCAGTCTTCCGGGACTGATAAGATATGGCTACACCTTC.

This sequence joins TRBV7-8 and TRBJ2-7; D possibly corresponds to TRBD2 (5 bases). The CDR3 runs 13 residues. V lost 5 bases, J lost 4 bases, and 12 bases lay in between. Germline V lookup: CDR1 SGHVS, CDR2 FQNEAQ. This CDR3 reads CASSMDGLYEQYF. In DNA, the CDR3 is TGTGCCAGCAGCATGGACGGACTTTACGAGCAGTACTTC.

The CDR3 sequence: CASSLSGGQYF. Here the CDR3 DNA reads TGTGCCAGCAGCTTATCCGGCGGGCAGTACTTC. This chain uses TRBV7-2 with TRBJ2-5; TRBD2 might be the D (5 bases). The V gene lost 2 bases and the J gene lost 11 bases, with 9 bases spanning the gap. Germline V CDR1 and CDR2: SGHTA, FQGNSA. The CDR3 covers 11 residues.

The J gene is TRBJ2-2, the V gene TRBV25-1, with 11 positions matching TRBD2. V lost 8 bases to trimming and J lost 5 bases; unmatched junction nucleotides: 7. CDR3 length equals 15 residues. Germline CDR1 reads MGHDK; CDR2 reads SYGVNS. CDR3 loop: CASGGLAGGTGELFF. CDR3 DNA sequence: TGTGCCAGCGGCGGACTAGCGGGTGGTACCGGGGAGCTGTTTTTT.

This clone showed up just once. The rearrangement joins TRBV7-3 to TRBJ1-1; a weak D match, TRBD1 (5 bases). The CDR3 length is 14 residues. Trimming stripped 3 bases from V and 4 bases from J, with 12 bases between. Germline V gives CDR1 SGHTA, CDR2 FQGTGA. The CDR3 nucleotides read TGTGCCAGCAGCTTGGGAGGGGAGATCACTGAAGCTTTCTTT. Translating gives CASSLGGEITEAFF.

V gene TRBV7-2 combines with J gene TRBJ2-1; the match to TRBD2 covers 11 bases. The germline CDR1 and CDR2 sequences are SGHTA and FQGNSA. CDR3 size: 18 residues. V shed 4 bases, J shed 3 bases, and the junction held 11 bases outside the gene matches. This CDR3 is CASSWGGVAGGIYNEQFF. CDR3 sequence (DNA): TGTGCCAGCAGCTGGGGAGGGGTAGCGGGAGGGATCTACAATGAGCAGTTCTTC.

This clone was picked up a small number of times. This chain connects TRBV25-1 to TRBJ1-4; TRBD1 aligns across 12 bases. CDR1 MGHDK and CDR2 SYGVNS come from the germline V gene. The CDR3 runs to 17 residues. The junction had 10 bases not matched to a gene; V was cut back by 6 bases and J by 5 bases. As DNA, the CDR3 is TGTGCCAGCAGCACCAGACCGGGACAGGGGGCGAATGAAAAACTGTTTTTT. Its translation: CASSTRPGQGANEKLFF.

The chain combines TRBV27 with TRBJ1-1; 7 bases map to TRBD1. Trimming took 6 bases from V and 4 from J; bases not matched to a gene: 8. Germline values: CDR1 MNHEY, CDR2 SMNVEV (reference sequence). This CDR3 is built from 14 residues. CDR3 sequence: CASSRQGSRTEAFF. The CDR3 DNA follows: TGTGCCAGCAGCAGACAGGGTTCACGCACTGAAGCTTTCTTT.

V gene TRBV9 combines with J gene TRBJ2-1, with 8 bases lining up with TRBD2. This CDR3 has 16 amino acids. The V gene's germline CDR1 is SGDLS and CDR2 YYNGEE. V lost 0 bases and J lost 5; bases outside the gene matches: 7. CDR3: CASSVAISGVDNEQFF. CDR3 nucleotide sequence: TGTGCCAGCAGCGTAGCTATTAGCGGGGTTGACAATGAGCAGTTCTTC. The variable domain in full, completed from reference TRBV9 and TRBJ2-1, reads DSGVTQTPKHLITATGQRVTLRCSPRSGDLSVYWYQQSLDQGLQFLIQYYNGEERAKGNILERFSAQQFPDLHSELNLSSLELGDSALYFCASSVAISGVDNEQFFGPGTRLTVL.